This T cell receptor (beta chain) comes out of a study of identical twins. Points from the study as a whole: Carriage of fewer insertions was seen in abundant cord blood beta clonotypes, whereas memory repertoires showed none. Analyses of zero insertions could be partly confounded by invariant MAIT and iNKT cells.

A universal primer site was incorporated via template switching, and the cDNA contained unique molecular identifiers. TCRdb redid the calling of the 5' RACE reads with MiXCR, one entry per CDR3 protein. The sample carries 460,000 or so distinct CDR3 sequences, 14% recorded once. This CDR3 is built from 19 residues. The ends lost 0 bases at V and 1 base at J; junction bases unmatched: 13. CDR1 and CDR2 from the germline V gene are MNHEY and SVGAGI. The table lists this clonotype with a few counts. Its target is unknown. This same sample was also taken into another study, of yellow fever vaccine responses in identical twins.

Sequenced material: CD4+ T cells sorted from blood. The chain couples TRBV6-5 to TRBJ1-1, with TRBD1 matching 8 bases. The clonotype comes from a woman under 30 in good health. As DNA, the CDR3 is TGTGCCAGCAGTTACTCGAGGAGCAGGGGGCTGAGTGAGAACACTGAAGCTTTCTTT. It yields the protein CASSYSRSRGLSENTEAFF.